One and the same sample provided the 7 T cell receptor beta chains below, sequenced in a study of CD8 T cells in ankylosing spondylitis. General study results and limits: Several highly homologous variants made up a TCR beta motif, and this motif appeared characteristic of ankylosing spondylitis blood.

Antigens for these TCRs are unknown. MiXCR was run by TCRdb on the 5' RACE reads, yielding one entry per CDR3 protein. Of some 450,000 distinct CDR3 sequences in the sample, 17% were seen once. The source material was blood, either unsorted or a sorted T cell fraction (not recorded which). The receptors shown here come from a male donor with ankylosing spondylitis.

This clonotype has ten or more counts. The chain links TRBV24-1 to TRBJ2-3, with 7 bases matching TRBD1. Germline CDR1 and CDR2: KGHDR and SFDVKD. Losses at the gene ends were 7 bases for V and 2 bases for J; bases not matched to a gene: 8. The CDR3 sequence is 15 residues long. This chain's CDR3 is CATSPGTGVTDTQYF. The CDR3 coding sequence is TGTGCCACCAGCCCGGGTACAGGGGTCACAGATACGCAGTATTTT.

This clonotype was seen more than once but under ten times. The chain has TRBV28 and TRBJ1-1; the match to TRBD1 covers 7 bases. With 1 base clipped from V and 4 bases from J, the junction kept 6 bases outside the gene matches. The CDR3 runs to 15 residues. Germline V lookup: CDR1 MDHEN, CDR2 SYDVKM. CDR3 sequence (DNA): TGTGCCAGCAGTTTATATGGCAGGGGGTCCACTGAAGCTTTCTTT. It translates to CASSLYGRGSTEAFF.

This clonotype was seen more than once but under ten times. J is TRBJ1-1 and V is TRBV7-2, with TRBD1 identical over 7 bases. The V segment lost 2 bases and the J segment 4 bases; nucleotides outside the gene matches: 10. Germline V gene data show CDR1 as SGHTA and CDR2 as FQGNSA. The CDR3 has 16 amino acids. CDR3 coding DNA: TGTGCCAGCAGCTTAAGGGGGCTGATGGCTGGCACTGAAGCTTTCTTT. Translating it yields CASSLRGLMAGTEAFF.

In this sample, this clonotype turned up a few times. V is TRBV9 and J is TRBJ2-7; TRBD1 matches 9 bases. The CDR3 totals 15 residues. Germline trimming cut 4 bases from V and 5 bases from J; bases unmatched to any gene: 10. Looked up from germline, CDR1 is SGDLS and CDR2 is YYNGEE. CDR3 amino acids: CASSPTDRGSHEQYF. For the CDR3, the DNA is TGTGCCAGCAGCCCCACGGACAGGGGTAGCCACGAGCAGTACTTC.

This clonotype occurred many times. The CDR3 nucleotides are TGTGCCACCAGTGATTTGCAGGGACCTGACTACGAGCAGTACTTC. This sequence encodes CATSDLQGPDYEQYF. The chain joins TRBV24-1 to TRBJ2-7; D could derive from TRBD1 or TRBD2 (5 bases each). The length of the CDR3 is 15 residues. Trimming stripped 0 bases from V and 3 bases from J, with 11 bases between. The germline gives CDR1 KGHDR, CDR2 SFDVKD.

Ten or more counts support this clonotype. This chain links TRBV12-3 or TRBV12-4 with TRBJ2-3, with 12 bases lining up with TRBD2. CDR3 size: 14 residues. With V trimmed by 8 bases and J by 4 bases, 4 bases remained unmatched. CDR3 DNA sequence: TGTGCCAGCCGACTAGCGGGAGTGGCAGATACGCAGTATTTT. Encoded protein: CASRLAGVADTQYF.

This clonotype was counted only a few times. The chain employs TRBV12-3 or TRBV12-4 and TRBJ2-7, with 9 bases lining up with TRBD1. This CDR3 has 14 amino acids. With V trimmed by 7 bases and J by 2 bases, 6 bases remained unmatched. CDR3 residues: CASKTGQGTYEQYF. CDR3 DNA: TGTGCCAGCAAGACGGGACAGGGAACCTACGAGCAGTACTTC.